The T cell receptor (beta chain) under discussion was sequenced for a study of blood T cell repertoires in COVID-19. The data were produced by immunoSEQ multiplex PCR, yet TCRdb's version contains in-frame clones alone and is incomplete. The repertoire consists of over 250,000 clones, with approximately 86% occurring once and the leading ten covering roughly 14%. Per the germline V gene, CDR1 is LNHDA and CDR2 is SQIVND (reference sequence). V was clipped by 0 bases and J by 5 bases, with 8 bases between them. The CDR3 covers 14 residues. The material sequenced was peripheral blood. This TCR was sampled from a woman aged 70-85 years with COVID-19, enrolled during active disease. The rearrangement uses TRBV19 and TRBJ1-5; tentative D call: TRBD1 (5 bases). The CDR3 spells CASSIDRGDQPQHF. CDR3 DNA sequence: TGTGCCAGTAGTATAGATCGGGGGGATCAGCCCCAGCATTTT. Full variable domain (missing parts from reference TRBV19 and TRBJ1-5): DGGITQSPKYLFRKEGQNVTLSCEQNLNHDAMYWYRQDPGQGLRLIYYSQIVNDFQKGDIAEGYSVSREKKESFPLTVTSAQKNPTAFYLCASSIDRGDQPQHFGDGTRLSIL.